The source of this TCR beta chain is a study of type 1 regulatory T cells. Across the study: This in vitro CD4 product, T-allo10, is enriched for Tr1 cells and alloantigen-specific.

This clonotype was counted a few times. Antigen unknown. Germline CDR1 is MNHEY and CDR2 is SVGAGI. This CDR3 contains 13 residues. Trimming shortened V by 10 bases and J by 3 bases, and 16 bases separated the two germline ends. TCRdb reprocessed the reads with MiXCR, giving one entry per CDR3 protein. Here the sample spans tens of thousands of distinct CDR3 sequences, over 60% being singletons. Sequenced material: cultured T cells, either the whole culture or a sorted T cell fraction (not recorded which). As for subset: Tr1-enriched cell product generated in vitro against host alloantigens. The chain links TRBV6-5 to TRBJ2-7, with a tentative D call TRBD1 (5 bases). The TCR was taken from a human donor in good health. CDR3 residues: CATRTSNFYEQYF. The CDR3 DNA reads TGTGCCACCAGGACAAGTAACTTCTACGAGCAGTACTTC.